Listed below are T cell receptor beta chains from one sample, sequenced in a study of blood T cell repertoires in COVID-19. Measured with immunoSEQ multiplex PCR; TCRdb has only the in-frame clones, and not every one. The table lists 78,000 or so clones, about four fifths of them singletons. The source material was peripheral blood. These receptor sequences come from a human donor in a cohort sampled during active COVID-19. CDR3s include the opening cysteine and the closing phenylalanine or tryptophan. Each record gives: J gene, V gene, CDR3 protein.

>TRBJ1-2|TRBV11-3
CASSAGTGGNGYTF
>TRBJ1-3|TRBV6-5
CASSRGISGNTIYF
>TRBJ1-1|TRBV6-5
CASNLGGNTEAFF
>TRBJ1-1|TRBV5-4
CASSPGQNTEAFF
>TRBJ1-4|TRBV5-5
CASSYSGGLANEKLFF
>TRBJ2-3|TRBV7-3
CASRQTSGSADTQYF
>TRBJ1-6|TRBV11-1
CASSQGAYGPNSPLHF
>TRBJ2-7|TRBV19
CASSIGFAGISYEQYF
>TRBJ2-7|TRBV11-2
CASSLGGDLHEQYF
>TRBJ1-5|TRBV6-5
CASSKGVGSNQPQHF
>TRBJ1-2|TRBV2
CASSGSPAVGDGYTF
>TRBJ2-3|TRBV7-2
CASPKRGGREDTQYF
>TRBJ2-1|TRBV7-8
CASRKGGGRWDEQFF
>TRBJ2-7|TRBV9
CASSPGGLAGGSSYEQYF
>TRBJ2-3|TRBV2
CASNRRTSGTSTDTQYF
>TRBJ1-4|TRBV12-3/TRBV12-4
CASSRQGLVLFF
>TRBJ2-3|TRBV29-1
CSSQWRWADTQYF
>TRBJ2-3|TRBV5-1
CASSLRTSGGATDTQYF
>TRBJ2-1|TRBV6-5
CASSYSRTSRVNEQFF
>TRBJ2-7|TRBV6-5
CASSSARGGYEQYF
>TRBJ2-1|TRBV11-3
CASSFRLAGYNEQFF
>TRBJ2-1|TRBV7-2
CASSLDSGYNEQFF